A selection of T cell receptor beta chains follows, all from one sample in a study of T cell clones after liver transplantation. Profiled with immunoSEQ multiplex PCR; TCRdb holds only in-frame clones, not every one. Seen here are tens of thousands of clones, 75% to 90% observed once, and the top ten hold less than 3.5%. Sequences were derived from CD4+ T cells from blood, sampled at the 22-month timepoint. All receptors come from a human patient who received a liver transplant. The graft donor may account for some of the T cells. CDR3s include the opening cysteine and the closing phenylalanine or tryptophan. The order of the fields is CDR3 DNA, CDR3 protein, V gene, J gene, D gene, clone size. A D gene is named only where the DNA matches it firmly. For some rows the clone size is stated as once, few or many, or as a class when expanded; others skip it.

CDR3 DNA: TGTGCCAGCAATGAGGGTGCGGAGACCCAGTACTTC; CDR3 protein: CASNEGAETQYF; V gene: TRBV28; J gene: TRBJ2-5; D gene: .; clone size: .
CDR3 DNA: TGCGCCAGCAGCCCCCTAGGCGAGCGGGGGTCCTACGAGCAGTACTTC; CDR3 protein: CASSPLGERGSYEQYF; V gene: TRBV5-1; J gene: TRBJ2-7; D gene: TRBD2; clone size: .
CDR3 DNA: TGTGCCAGCAGCTTAGCCGGGGGGGCCTACAATGAGCAGTTCTTC; CDR3 protein: CASSLAGGAYNEQFF; V gene: TRBV7-2; J gene: TRBJ2-1; D gene: TRBD2; clone size: .
CDR3 DNA: TGTGCCAGCAGCTTACTCGGAGACTCGCCTTCCTATTTT; CDR3 protein: CASSLLGDSPSYF; V gene: TRBV7-9; J gene: TRBJ1-5; D gene: .; clone size: few
CDR3 DNA: TGTGCCAGCAGTGGGGCAGCCGTTAATGAAAAACTGTTTTTT; CDR3 protein: CASSGAAVNEKLFF; V gene: TRBV2; J gene: TRBJ1-4; D gene: .; clone size: .
CDR3 DNA: TGCGCCAGCAGCGAACAGGGGGCAGATCAGCCCCAGCATTTT; CDR3 protein: CASSEQGADQPQHF; V gene: TRBV5-1; J gene: TRBJ1-5; D gene: TRBD1; clone size: .
CDR3 DNA: TGTGCCAGCACCCCAAGGGAGTGGGGCAATGAGCAGTTCTTC; CDR3 protein: CASTPREWGNEQFF; V gene: TRBV6-1; J gene: TRBJ2-1; D gene: .; clone size: once
CDR3 DNA: TGTGCCAGCAGCTTAGCCGGAGGGACCGCAGATACGCAGTATTTT; CDR3 protein: CASSLAGGTADTQYF; V gene: TRBV7-2; J gene: TRBJ2-3; D gene: .; clone size: .
CDR3 DNA: TGTGCCAGCAGCTTGGACTCCTACAATGAGCAGTTCTTC; CDR3 protein: CASSLDSYNEQFF; V gene: TRBV7-8; J gene: TRBJ2-1; D gene: .; clone size: .
CDR3 DNA: TGCGCCAGCAGCCAAGATAAGGTCACTGAGCAGTTCTTC; CDR3 protein: CASSQDKVTEQFF; V gene: TRBV4-3; J gene: TRBJ2-1; D gene: .; clone size: .
CDR3 DNA: TGTGCCAGCAGTGAAAGGGGCAGGAATAATTCACCCCTCCACTTT; CDR3 protein: CASSERGRNNSPLHF; V gene: TRBV2; J gene: TRBJ1-6; D gene: .; clone size: .
CDR3 DNA: TGTGCCAGCAGTGAGAGGACGAAGGGCACTGAAGCTTTCTTT; CDR3 protein: CASSERTKGTEAFF; V gene: TRBV6-4; J gene: TRBJ1-1; D gene: .; clone size: .
CDR3 DNA: TGCAGCGTTGACACCGGGGGTGGTGAAAAACTGTTTTTT; CDR3 protein: CSVDTGGGEKLFF; V gene: TRBV29-1; J gene: TRBJ1-4; D gene: .; clone size: .
CDR3 DNA: TGCGCCAGCAGCTCGGAGGCCTCGAACACTGAAGCTTTCTTT; CDR3 protein: CASSSEASNTEAFF; V gene: TRBV5-1; J gene: TRBJ1-1; D gene: .; clone size: few
CDR3 DNA: TGTGCCAGCAGCTCAAGAAGACAGGGTGAGACCCAGTACTTC; CDR3 protein: CASSSRRQGETQYF; V gene: TRBV7-2; J gene: TRBJ2-5; D gene: TRBD1; clone size: .
CDR3 DNA: TGTGCCAGCAGCGCCTCGGACAGGGCGTCCTACGAGCAGTACTTC; CDR3 protein: CASSASDRASYEQYF; V gene: TRBV9; J gene: TRBJ2-7; D gene: TRBD1; clone size: .
CDR3 DNA: TGTGCTAGTGGTTTCCGGACAGACAACACCGGGGAGCTGTTTTTT; CDR3 protein: CASGFRTDNTGELFF; V gene: TRBV12-5; J gene: TRBJ2-2; D gene: .; clone size: once
CDR3 DNA: TGTGCCAGTAGTATAGACAGGGATCAGCCCCAGCATTTT; CDR3 protein: CASSIDRDQPQHF; V gene: TRBV19; J gene: TRBJ1-5; D gene: .; clone size: .
CDR3 DNA: TGTGCCAGCAGCTTCCCCTGGGAGACCCAGTACTTC; CDR3 protein: CASSFPWETQYF; V gene: TRBV7-2; J gene: TRBJ2-5; D gene: .; clone size: few
CDR3 DNA: TGTGCCAGCAGCGGGACAGTCGCTAACTATGGCTACACCTTC; CDR3 protein: CASSGTVANYGYTF; V gene: TRBV6-1; J gene: TRBJ1-2; D gene: TRBD1; clone size: .
CDR3 DNA: TGTGCCAGTCAGACAGGGATTACGACAGATACGCAGTATTTT; CDR3 protein: CASQTGITTDTQYF; V gene: TRBV19; J gene: TRBJ2-3; D gene: TRBD1; clone size: .
CDR3 DNA: TGTGCCAGCAGCTTAGAGGCAGGGTTGTACGAGCAGTACTTC; CDR3 protein: CASSLEAGLYEQYF; V gene: TRBV7-2; J gene: TRBJ2-7; D gene: .; clone size: .
CDR3 DNA: TGTGCCAGCACTCTCGGACCCAGGAACGAGCAGTACTTC; CDR3 protein: CASTLGPRNEQYF; V gene: TRBV28; J gene: TRBJ2-7; D gene: .; clone size: .
CDR3 DNA: TGCAGTGCTAGTACCCACAATGAGCAGTTCTTC; CDR3 protein: CSASTHNEQFF; V gene: TRBV20-1; J gene: TRBJ2-1; D gene: .; clone size: .
CDR3 DNA: TGCGCCAGCAGTGCGGGAGGGGTAGATACGCAGTATTTT; CDR3 protein: CASSAGGVDTQYF; V gene: TRBV5-1; J gene: TRBJ2-3; D gene: TRBD2; clone size: .
CDR3 DNA: TGTGCCAGCAGTGGTGGGAGGGTTGGGACCGGGGAGCTGTTTTTT; CDR3 protein: CASSGGRVGTGELFF; V gene: TRBV6-1; J gene: TRBJ2-2; D gene: TRBD2; clone size: .
CDR3 DNA: TGCGCCAGCAGCCAAGCCGCTAGCGGGAGGTCTGGAACCGGGGAGCTGTTTTTT; CDR3 protein: CASSQAASGRSGTGELFF; V gene: TRBV4-3; J gene: TRBJ2-2; D gene: TRBD2; clone size: .
CDR3 DNA: TGCGCCAGCAGCCCGCGCCCCAGCGAAGCTGGAAACACCATATATTTT; CDR3 protein: CASSPRPSEAGNTIYF; V gene: TRBV4-1; J gene: TRBJ1-3; D gene: .; clone size: .
CDR3 DNA: TGTGCCAGCAGCCTTAGGCCGGGGGCAGGGTATGGCTACACCTTC; CDR3 protein: CASSLRPGAGYGYTF; V gene: TRBV5-5; J gene: TRBJ1-2; D gene: .; clone size: .
CDR3 DNA: TGCGCCAGCAGCTTGGACCGGACCCAGTACTTC; CDR3 protein: CASSLDRTQYF; V gene: TRBV5-1; J gene: TRBJ2-5; D gene: .; clone size: .
CDR3 DNA: TGCGCCAGCAGCCAAGCCCGGGACAGGGGTCCAACTAATGAAAAACTGTTTTTT; CDR3 protein: CASSQARDRGPTNEKLFF; V gene: TRBV4-1; J gene: TRBJ1-4; D gene: TRBD1; clone size: .
CDR3 DNA: TGTGCCAGCAGCTCAGGGGGATTCTCTGGAAACACCATATATTTT; CDR3 protein: CASSSGGFSGNTIYF; V gene: TRBV5-4; J gene: TRBJ1-3; D gene: TRBD1; clone size: .
CDR3 DNA: TGTGCCAGCAGCCCGTCGACGGGCGGGGGGGCCGTGAATGAGCAGTTCTTC; CDR3 protein: CASSPSTGGGAVNEQFF; V gene: TRBV5-4; J gene: TRBJ2-1; D gene: TRBD2; clone size: .
CDR3 DNA: TGTGCCATCAGTGACCCCAGACAGGGGAACACTGAAGCTTTCTTT; CDR3 protein: CAISDPRQGNTEAFF; V gene: TRBV10-3; J gene: TRBJ1-1; D gene: TRBD1; clone size: medium-sized
CDR3 DNA: TGTGCCAGCAGTTTGAGGTACGATGAGCAGTTCTTC; CDR3 protein: CASSLRYDEQFF; V gene: TRBV28; J gene: TRBJ2-1; D gene: .; clone size: .
CDR3 DNA: TGCGCCAGCAGCCAATCGTGGGCGGACGACGAGCAGTACTTC; CDR3 protein: CASSQSWADDEQYF; V gene: TRBV4-3; J gene: TRBJ2-7; D gene: .; clone size: .
CDR3 DNA: TGTGCCAGCAGTGAAGCGGGGGACAGGGGAAAAGAGACCCAGTACTTC; CDR3 protein: CASSEAGDRGKETQYF; V gene: TRBV2; J gene: TRBJ2-5; D gene: TRBD1; clone size: .
CDR3 DNA: TGCGCCAGCAGCTTGTCCGGCCGGAATGAAAAACTGTTTTTT; CDR3 protein: CASSLSGRNEKLFF; V gene: TRBV5-1; J gene: TRBJ1-4; D gene: .; clone size: .
CDR3 DNA: TGTGCCAGCAGCCAAGAGGCGGGGGCCGGGGAGACCCAGTACTTC; CDR3 protein: CASSQEAGAGETQYF; V gene: TRBV4-2; J gene: TRBJ2-5; D gene: .; clone size: .
CDR3 DNA: TGTGCCAGCACCCCCCCGGGGGGACAGGGGCGTGCGCAGTACTTC; CDR3 protein: CASTPPGGQGRAQYF; V gene: TRBV28; J gene: TRBJ2-7; D gene: TRBD1; clone size: .
CDR3 DNA: TGTGCCAGCAGCCCCTCGGGACTGATGAATGAGCAGTTCTTC; CDR3 protein: CASSPSGLMNEQFF; V gene: TRBV7-3; J gene: TRBJ2-1; D gene: .; clone size: .
CDR3 DNA: TGCAGCGTTGAAATCGGAGGACAGGGCACTGAAGCTTTCTTT; CDR3 protein: CSVEIGGQGTEAFF; V gene: TRBV29-1; J gene: TRBJ1-1; D gene: TRBD1; clone size: .
CDR3 DNA: TGTGCCAGAAGCAAAGACAGGCGAAGCACAGATACGCAGTATTTT; CDR3 protein: CARSKDRRSTDTQYF; V gene: TRBV5-3; J gene: TRBJ2-3; D gene: .; clone size: .
CDR3 DNA: TGTGCCAGCAGTACGGGACAGGGGAATTCACCCCTCCACTTT; CDR3 protein: CASSTGQGNSPLHF; V gene: TRBV6-5; J gene: TRBJ1-6; D gene: TRBD1; clone size: .
CDR3 DNA: TGCGCCAGCAGCTTGGCCATAGACGGGCGTAGGAATGGGTACAATGAGCAGTTCTTC; CDR3 protein: CASSLAIDGRRNGYNEQFF; V gene: TRBV5-1; J gene: TRBJ2-1; D gene: .; clone size: .
CDR3 DNA: TGTGCCATCAGGCAGGACCCCTACGAGCAGTACTTC; CDR3 protein: CAIRQDPYEQYF; V gene: TRBV10-3; J gene: TRBJ2-7; D gene: .; clone size: .
CDR3 DNA: TGTGCCAGCAGCGTAGTATTGGGAAACGGCTACACCTTC; CDR3 protein: CASSVVLGNGYTF; V gene: TRBV9; J gene: TRBJ1-2; D gene: .; clone size: once
CDR3 DNA: TGCGCCAGCAGTAAGGACAGGGACGGCTACACCTTC; CDR3 protein: CASSKDRDGYTF; V gene: TRBV5-1; J gene: TRBJ1-2; D gene: TRBD1; clone size: .
CDR3 DNA: TGCGCCAGCACCCCGGACAACACCCCGGGCGAGCAGTACTTC; CDR3 protein: CASTPDNTPGEQYF; V gene: TRBV5-1; J gene: TRBJ2-7; D gene: .; clone size: once
CDR3 DNA: TGTGCCAGCAGCTACCACACGGGACTCATAAAAGAGACCCAGTACTTC; CDR3 protein: CASSYHTGLIKETQYF; V gene: TRBV7-9; J gene: TRBJ2-5; D gene: .; clone size: .
CDR3 DNA: TGTGCCAGTAGTATTGGCAGGGGGTACGGCTACACCTTC; CDR3 protein: CASSIGRGYGYTF; V gene: TRBV19; J gene: TRBJ1-2; D gene: TRBD1; clone size: .
CDR3 DNA: TGCGCCAGCAGCCAAGTTGCGCGGGACTACGAGCAGTACTTC; CDR3 protein: CASSQVARDYEQYF; V gene: TRBV4-3; J gene: TRBJ2-7; D gene: .; clone size: .
CDR3 DNA: TGTGCCAGCAGCTCCCGACTAGCGGGAGGGGATGAGCAGTTCTTC; CDR3 protein: CASSSRLAGGDEQFF; V gene: TRBV7-3; J gene: TRBJ2-1; D gene: TRBD2; clone size: .
CDR3 DNA: TGTGCCAGCAGCTTATATCCGAGCCTAGGGAACACTGAAGCTTTCTTT; CDR3 protein: CASSLYPSLGNTEAFF; V gene: TRBV7-3; J gene: TRBJ1-1; D gene: .; clone size: .
CDR3 DNA: TGTGCCAGCAGTTTAAAGGGGTTCCCGACTAGCGGGGGGGCCCGTAGTCGCGTCCTAAATGAGCAGTTCTTC; CDR3 protein: CASSLKGFPTSGGARSRVLNEQFF; V gene: TRBV27; J gene: TRBJ2-1; D gene: TRBD2; clone size: .
CDR3 DNA: TGTGCCAGTAGTCCCCCTGACAGACTCTACGAGCAGTACTTC; CDR3 protein: CASSPPDRLYEQYF; V gene: TRBV19; J gene: TRBJ2-7; D gene: .; clone size: once
CDR3 DNA: TGTGCCAGCAGATCGGGACAGGGGAAGGCCGACGAGCAGTACTTC; CDR3 protein: CASRSGQGKADEQYF; V gene: TRBV7-2; J gene: TRBJ2-7; D gene: TRBD1; clone size: .
CDR3 DNA: TGCGCCAGCACCTTCCTAGCGGGGGGGAACACCGGGGAGCTGTTTTTT; CDR3 protein: CASTFLAGGNTGELFF; V gene: TRBV5-1; J gene: TRBJ2-2; D gene: TRBD2; clone size: few
CDR3 DNA: TGTGCCAGCAGTTCCCCGAATGAGCAGTTCTTC; CDR3 protein: CASSSPNEQFF; V gene: TRBV28; J gene: TRBJ2-1; D gene: .; clone size: .
CDR3 DNA: TGTGCCAGCAGCTCCGGGGTGGCGGGAAACACCATATATTTT; CDR3 protein: CASSSGVAGNTIYF; V gene: TRBV7-2; J gene: TRBJ1-3; D gene: .; clone size: .